A selection of T cell receptor beta chains follows, all from one sample in a study of OX40 agonist ivuxolimab in advanced cancers. TCRdb's copy holds only in-frame clones and misses some; the assay was immunoSEQ multiplex PCR. Of about 91,000 clones listed, approximately 84% are singletons. Sequenced material: CD4+ or CD8+ T cells sorted from blood, taken in a trial of the OX40 agonist ivuxolimab. Source of these receptors: an adult with an advanced solid tumor such as melanoma, head and neck, liver or kidney cancer. The CDR3 runs from the conserved cysteine through the conserved F or W. The D gene is left open where the match is weak. Size is omitted from some rows. Given values are once, few, many or a class for expanded clones.

v_gene: TRBV10-3
abundance: .
d_gene: .
j_gene: TRBJ1-4
CDR3aa: CAISEFPGEGEKLFF

v_gene: TRBV6-1
abundance: .
d_gene: TRBD1
j_gene: TRBJ2-7
CDR3aa: CASSPGQGAPQQYF

v_gene: TRBV19
abundance: once
d_gene: TRBD1
j_gene: TRBJ2-7
CDR3aa: CASSRQGAAEQYF

v_gene: TRBV27
abundance: .
d_gene: .
j_gene: TRBJ1-4
CDR3aa: CASSPLRSQEKLFF

v_gene: TRBV28
abundance: .
d_gene: .
j_gene: TRBJ2-3
CDR3aa: CASSLGRRDTDTQYF

v_gene: TRBV6-1
abundance: once
d_gene: .
j_gene: TRBJ2-3
CDR3aa: CASSEAYRTDTQYF

v_gene: TRBV27
abundance: .
d_gene: TRBD1
j_gene: TRBJ1-5
CDR3aa: CASSLIRQGTRFGNQPQHF

v_gene: TRBV9
abundance: .
d_gene: .
j_gene: TRBJ2-7
CDR3aa: CASSVGDVGPYEQYF

v_gene: TRBV7-6
abundance: .
d_gene: .
j_gene: TRBJ2-5
CDR3aa: CASSLGPTQETQYF

v_gene: TRBV2
abundance: few
d_gene: .
j_gene: TRBJ2-1
CDR3aa: CASTPHPGENGYNEQFF

v_gene: TRBV6-5
abundance: .
d_gene: TRBD2
j_gene: TRBJ2-7
CDR3aa: CASSRTSDSYEQYF

v_gene: TRBV4-1
abundance: .
d_gene: .
j_gene: TRBJ1-2
CDR3aa: CASSPIEGFYGYTF

v_gene: TRBV7-8
abundance: .
d_gene: .
j_gene: TRBJ2-3
CDR3aa: CASSLGVRAMSGDADTQYF

v_gene: TRBV12-5
abundance: .
d_gene: .
j_gene: TRBJ2-5
CDR3aa: CASGSKKRYRLKYQETQYF

v_gene: TRBV5-1
abundance: once
d_gene: .
j_gene: TRBJ1-3
CDR3aa: CASSPGLRNTIYF

v_gene: TRBV9
abundance: once
d_gene: TRBD1
j_gene: TRBJ2-5
CDR3aa: CASSEWDRVGGETQYF

v_gene: TRBV19
abundance: .
d_gene: .
j_gene: TRBJ2-3
CDR3aa: CASSARGEIADTQYF

v_gene: TRBV5-1
abundance: .
d_gene: .
j_gene: TRBJ2-3
CDR3aa: CASSLVDHFTDTQYF

v_gene: TRBV11-2
abundance: .
d_gene: .
j_gene: TRBJ1-2
CDR3aa: CASSLSGVSGYGYTF